The 26 T cell receptor beta chains below were found in one sample sequenced in a study of PD-L1 blockade in urothelial cancer. Time point given: pretreatment peripheral blood. Some clones are missing from TCRdb's copy, which holds only in-frame ones; the method was immunoSEQ multiplex PCR. The sample lists roughly 51,000 clones, more than 70% occurring once. The sample consisted of PBMCs, taken around atezolizumab (anti-PD-L1) treatment. These receptors all stem from a man in his sixties with urothelial cancer.

This sequence joins TRBV9 and TRBJ2-5, with 7 bases that match TRBD1. The CDR3 loop spans 13 amino acids. Germline values: CDR1 SGDLS, CDR2 YYNGEE. The J segment lost 3 bases and the V segment lost 4 bases, leaving 3 bases of the junction unmatched. CDR3 protein: CASSRQGKETQYF. The CDR3 DNA is TGTGCCAGCAGCAGACAGGGAAAAGAGACCCAGTACTTC.

The chain is built from TRBV5-1 and TRBJ2-5; TRBD1 matches at 7 bases. Germline CDR1 reads SGHRS; CDR2 reads YFSETQ. The CDR3 is 16 residues long. J lost 1 base, V lost 4 bases, and 10 bases had no gene match. The CDR3 region is CASSRQGQHVQETQYF. The CDR3, as DNA: TGCGCCAGCAGCCGGCAGGGACAGCACGTCCAAGAGACCCAGTACTTC. The full variable domain, completed using reference TRBV5-1 and TRBJ2-5, is KAGVTQTPRYLIKTRGQQVTLSCSPISGHRSVSWYQQTPGQGLQFLFEYFSETQRNKGNFPGRFSGRQFSNSRSEMNVSTLELGDSALYLCASSRQGQHVQETQYFGPGTRLLVL.

The CDR3 coding sequence is TGTGCCTGGAGAGGGACAGGGGCTTCCTACGAGCAGTACTTC. It is translated as CAWRGTGASYEQYF. The chain employs TRBV30 and TRBJ2-7; TRBD1 matches 10 bases. The germline gives CDR1 GTSNPN, CDR2 SVGIG (reference sequence). Unmatched junction bases numbered 3, after V lost 3 bases and J lost 1 base. The CDR3 runs 14 residues.

V is TRBV5-1 and J is TRBJ2-5; 10 bases agree with TRBD2. This CDR3 contains 16 residues. Germline V gene lookup returns CDR1 SGHRS and CDR2 YFSETQ. V shed 2 bases and J 5 bases; nucleotides not matched to a gene: 9. CDR3 nucleotides: TGCGCCAGCAGCTTAGGAGCGGGAGGGCCGGGGGAGACCCAGTACTTC. Translation: CASSLGAGGPGETQYF.

The chain is built from TRBV6-5 and TRBJ1-5; D gene uncertain. CDR1 is MNHEY and CDR2 is SVGAGI in the germline V gene. V dropped 3 bases and J dropped 3 bases, with 9 bases sitting between them. The CDR3 spans 14 residues. The CDR3 reads CASSYEGYNQPQHF. The DNA for the CDR3 is TGTGCCAGCAGTTATGAGGGTTACAATCAGCCCCAGCATTTT.

The chain links TRBV5-1 to TRBJ1-4; tentative D call: TRBD1 (6 bases). Germline V gives CDR1 SGHRS, CDR2 YFSETQ. V was cut by 3 bases and J by 0 bases, with 12 bases left in between. This CDR3 spans 16 amino acids. The CDR3 sequence: CASSSGQLATNEKLFF. The DNA for the CDR3 is TGCGCCAGCAGCTCAGGACAGCTTGCAACTAATGAAAAACTGTTTTTT.

V usage is TRBV28 and J usage is TRBJ2-6; TRBD1 agrees at 7 bases. CDR3 size: 16 residues. The germline gives CDR1 MDHEN, CDR2 SYDVKM. V lost 6 bases and J lost 1; bases outside the gene matches: 6. The CDR3 here is CASRHQTGSGANVLTF. The CDR3 DNA reads as TGTGCCAGCAGACACCAGACAGGGTCTGGGGCCAACGTCCTGACTTTC.

In this sample, this clone turned up a few times. V usage is TRBV7-2 and J usage is TRBJ1-2, with a weak D call TRBD1 (6 bases). V lost 2 bases and J 4 bases, leaving 8 bases between the germline ends. CDR3 size: 13 residues. Germline assignment: CDR1 SGHTA and CDR2 FQGNSA. Here the CDR3 reads CASSLTGRYGYTF. For the CDR3, the DNA is TGTGCCAGCAGCTTAACAGGGCGCTATGGCTACACCTTC.

The J gene is TRBJ1-1, the V gene TRBV11-1; TRBD1 matches at 11 bases. The length of the CDR3 is 13 residues. V was clipped by 5 bases and J by 6 bases; unmatched bases: 2. Per germline, CDR1 SGHAT and CDR2 FQDESV (reference sequence). CDR3 sequence reads: CASSRDRGAEAFF. The CDR3 DNA reads as TGTGCCAGCAGCCGGGACAGGGGGGCTGAAGCTTTCTTT.

This chain uses TRBV9 with TRBJ1-3; maybe TRBD1 (5 bases). Germline V gene lookup returns CDR1 SGDLS and CDR2 YYNGEE. Trimming took off 0 bases at V and 0 bases at J, with 13 bases between the two ends. This CDR3 region has 17 residues. Written as DNA, the CDR3 is TGTGCCAGCAGCGTAGATCAGGGCGGGAGCTCTGGAAACACCATATATTTT. Amino acids: CASSVDQGGSSGNTIYF.

This chain uses TRBV19 with TRBJ1-2; 9 bases fit TRBD1. This CDR3 has 13 amino acids. J lost 5 bases, V lost 7 bases, and 5 bases had no gene match. Germline values: CDR1 LNHDA, CDR2 SQIVND (reference sequence). CDR3 sequence: CASNADRGYGYTF. The DNA for the CDR3 is TGTGCCAGTAATGCGGACAGGGGATATGGCTACACCTTC.

The chain recombines TRBV9 with TRBJ2-5; no definite D call. V was cut by 3 bases and J by 6 bases, with 15 bases left in between. Germline V CDR1 and CDR2: SGDLS, YYNGEE. The CDR3 covers 14 residues. CDR3 amino acids: CASSASYGPKTQYF. CDR3 nucleotide sequence: TGTGCCAGCAGCGCAAGCTACGGTCCGAAGACCCAGTACTTC.

The chain uses TRBV27 and TRBJ2-1; D is perhaps TRBD1 (6 bases). The CDR3 has 15 amino acids. CDR1 MNHEY and CDR2 SMNVEV come from the germline V gene (reference sequence). V was trimmed by 3 bases and J by 4 bases, leaving 13 bases between them. The CDR3 DNA reads as TGTGCCAGCAGTTTGGTGAACAGGGAATACAATGAGCAGTTCTTC. Amino acid sequence: CASSLVNREYNEQFF.

The rearrangement uses TRBV4-1 and TRBJ2-7; D ambiguous. V was clipped by 1 base and J by 4 bases, with 8 bases between them. This CDR3 is 13 amino acids long. The V gene's germline CDR1 is MGHRA and CDR2 YSYEKL. The chain's CDR3 is CASSQGPRYEQYF. For the CDR3, the DNA is TGCGCCAGCAGCCAAGGTCCCAGGTACGAGCAGTACTTC.

J is TRBJ2-3 and V is TRBV18, with D possibly being TRBD2 (6 bases). Looked up from germline, CDR1 is KGHSH and CDR2 is LQKENI. V gave up 4 bases and J gave up 3 bases, with 14 bases separating them. The CDR3 loop spans 15 amino acids. CDR3 sequence (DNA): TGTGCCAGCTCACGGGACGGGAGAGTTACAGATACGCAGTATTTT. Its translation: CASSRDGRVTDTQYF.

A single count supports this clone. The rearrangement joins TRBV30 to TRBJ1-4; 9 nucleotides align to TRBD1. Germline V gene sequence: CDR1 GTSNPN, CDR2 SVGIG (reference sequence). The trim removed 0 bases at V and 0 bases at J, leaving 23 bases unmatched. The length of the CDR3 is 23 residues. The CDR3 DNA follows: TGTGCCTGGAGTGTAGACACAGGGATGTGGACAGGGGATTTTCAGGCAACTAATGAAAAACTGTTTTTT. Its translation is CAWSVDTGMWTGDFQATNEKLFF.

V usage is TRBV14 and J usage is TRBJ1-2, with TRBD1 identical over 7 bases. V gave up 0 bases and J gave up 5 bases; unmatched junction bases: 6. The V gene's germline CDR1 is SGHDN and CDR2 FVKESK. This CDR3 has 15 residues. The CDR3 loop reads CASSQETGKNYGYTF. CDR3 DNA sequence: TGTGCCAGCAGCCAAGAGACAGGGAAAAATTATGGCTACACCTTC. Based on the CDR3 plus reference TRBV14 and TRBJ1-2, the full variable domain is EAGVTQFPSHSVIEKGQTVTLRCDPISGHDNLYWYRRVMGKEIKFLLHFVKESKQDESGMPNNRFLAERTGGTYSTLKVQPAELEDSGVYFCASSQETGKNYGYTFGSGTRLTVV.

The chain carries TRBV30 and TRBJ1-2; 7 positions match TRBD1. The germline V gene encodes CDR1 GTSNPN and CDR2 SVGIG (reference sequence). V was clipped by 4 bases and J by 8 bases; unmatched bases: 10. The length of the CDR3 is 13 residues. CDR3 coding DNA: TGTGCCTGGAATGAACGACAGGGAGAGGGCTACACCTTC. This gives the protein CAWNERQGEGYTF.

This clone was detected only once. The chain combines TRBV5-4 with TRBJ1-1; 7 bases align to TRBD1. This CDR3 is built from 15 residues. The junction had 7 bases not matched to a gene; V was cut back by 4 bases and J by 1 base. Germline CDR1 SGHNT, CDR2 YYREEE (reference sequence). The CDR3 nucleotides are TGTGCCAGCAGCGCCGTAAGGGGGCCGAACACTGAAGCTTTCTTT. It codes for CASSAVRGPNTEAFF.

The CDR3 nucleotides are TGTGCCAGCAGTCCGATACCCGCCAGCCAAGAGACCCAGTACTTC. This gives the protein CASSPIPASQETQYF. V usage is TRBV6-6 and J usage is TRBJ2-5, with no clear D. The CDR3 is 15 residues long. V was cut by 5 bases and J by 1 base, with 14 bases left in between. Germline V gene data show CDR1 as MNHNY and CDR2 as SVGAGI (reference sequence).

The chain carries TRBV19 and TRBJ2-2, with D uncertain. There are 16 residues in the CDR3. The V gene lost 0 bases and the J gene lost 7 bases, with 15 bases spanning the gap. Germline V CDR1 and CDR2: LNHDA, SQIVND (reference sequence). The CDR3 DNA sequence: TGTGCCAGTAGTATAGAGCAGCTAGTAACGATCGGGGAGCTGTTTTTT. It translates to CASSIEQLVTIGELFF.

The rearrangement uses TRBV5-1 and TRBJ1-5, with a possible D match to TRBD1 (5 bases). This CDR3 spans 14 amino acids. V lost 1 base to trimming and J lost 7 bases, with 12 bases between them. Germline lookup yields CDR1 SGHRS and CDR2 YFSETQ. CDR3 in amino acids: CASSLKGGGQPQHF. The CDR3 bases are TGCGCCAGCAGCTTGAAGGGCGGGGGGCAGCCCCAGCATTTT.

The chain carries TRBV27 and TRBJ2-7, with 12 bases that match TRBD2. Per germline, CDR1 MNHEY and CDR2 SMNVEV (reference sequence). The CDR3 consists of 16 residues. V was clipped by 0 bases and J by 4 bases; unmatched bases: 4. Here the CDR3 reads CASSLSTSGSGYEQYF. Here the CDR3 DNA reads TGTGCCAGCAGTTTATCGACTAGCGGGAGTGGGTACGAGCAGTACTTC.

The chain is built from TRBV5-1 and TRBJ1-4; 8 nucleotides match TRBD1. V was clipped by 2 bases and J by 7 bases; unmatched bases: 4. This CDR3 spans 14 amino acids. In germline, CDR1 is SGHRS, CDR2 YFSETQ. The chain's CDR3 is CASSLQGVGEKLFF. The CDR3 DNA reads as TGCGCCAGCAGCTTACAGGGGGTTGGTGAAAAACTGTTTTTT.

This chain connects TRBV7-3 to TRBJ1-1; D remains unclear. The CDR3 has 13 amino acids. CDR1 and CDR2 (germline): SGHTA, FQGTGA. V was shortened by 5 bases and J by 5 bases, with 12 bases between the two germline ends. CDR3 bases: TGTGCCAGCAGCCTAAGACCGGGGACTGAAGCTTTCTTT. It encodes CASSLRPGTEAFF.

The CDR3 region has the DNA TGTGCCAGCAGCCACAAGGCAGCGGGTAAAAAGAATGAGCAGTTCTTC. This translates into CASSHKAAGKKNEQFF. The chain links TRBV4-2 to TRBJ2-1, with a weak D call TRBD2 (6 bases). The CDR3 length is 16 residues. Trimming shortened V by 3 bases and J by 7 bases, and 19 bases separated the two germline ends. Looked up from germline, CDR1 is LGHNA and CDR2 is YNFKEQ.